This TCR beta chain came from a study of blood T cell repertoires in COVID-19. Study background: Collection of acute and convalescent COVID-19 samples took place in the United States, Italy and Spain. T cells, B-cell-depleted T cells, or PBMCs provided the cDNA or gDNA that served as material.

Authors' analysis steps: Amplification with reference gene primers provided the estimates of nucleated cell counts. The data were produced by immunoSEQ multiplex PCR, yet TCRdb's version contains in-frame clones alone and is incomplete. V and J calls plus clone size are reproduced from that table; the DNA served to infer D and trimming. The table includes under 30,000 clones, roughly 83% detected once. CDR3 length: 17 amino acids. V lost 2 bases to trimming and J lost 3 bases; unmatched junction nucleotides: 7. Per the germline V gene, CDR1 is SGHNT and CDR2 is YYREEE (reference sequence). The rearrangement uses TRBV5-4 and TRBJ2-3, with 12 bases fitting TRBD2. The clonotype originates from a human donor in a cohort sampled during active COVID-19. The sequencing input was peripheral blood. The CDR3 is CASSFRLAGVETDTQYF. CDR3 nucleotide sequence: TGTGCCAGCAGCTTCCGACTAGCGGGAGTTGAGACAGATACGCAGTATTTT. Full variable domain (remainder filled in from reference TRBV5-4 and TRBJ2-3): ETGVTQSPTHLIKTRGQQVTLRCSSQSGHNTVSWYQQALGQGPQFIFQYYREEENGRGNFPPRFSGLQFPNYSSELNVNALELDDSALYLCASSFRLAGVETDTQYFGPGTRLTVL.